A selection of T cell receptor beta chains follows, all from one sample in a study of shared clonotypes between healthy human individuals. The table came from immunoSEQ multiplex PCR; TCRdb's copy has only in-frame clones and leaves some out. The table has approximately 2,000,000 clones, around 93% seen once. The sequenced sample consisted of naive CD4+ T cells from PBMCs. The receptors originated from a man aged 18 to 30 in good health. Some clones in this sample may be carry-over from other donors' samples. Each CDR3 is given with its conserved first and last residue. A D gene is named only where the DNA matches it firmly. Only part of the rows carry a size: once, few, many, or a class if the clone is expanded.

v_call	clone_size	d_call	j_call	cdr3_nt	cdr3_aa
TRBV5-1	.	.	TRBJ2-3	TGCGCCAGCAGCCCTCCCCCGGGTCTAGATACGCAGTATTTT	CASSPPPGLDTQYF
TRBV5-1	.	.	TRBJ2-2	TGCGCCAGCAGCTTGCAGGGACCTCCGAACACCGGGGAGCTGTTTTTT	CASSLQGPPNTGELFF
TRBV6-1	.	.	TRBJ1-1	TGTGCCAGCAGTGAGGTTCCGCAGGGCCGGAGGTACACTGAAGCTTTCTTT	CASSEVPQGRRYTEAFF
TRBV4-2	.	.	TRBJ2-2	TGTGCCAGCAGCCAAGATCCGTCCGGGGAGCTGTTTTTT	CASSQDPSGELFF
TRBV28	.	.	TRBJ2-7	TGTGCCAGCAAAACGGGGGTGTTGGGGCAGTACTTC	CASKTGVLGQYF
TRBV5-1	.	.	TRBJ2-7	TGCGCCAGCAGCTTGGAGGTCTCTTCTGGCCGGGATATTTTC	CASSLEVSSGRDIF
TRBV11-2	.	TRBD2	TRBJ2-5	TGTGCCAGCAGCGTCCTAGCGGGGATACAAGAGACCCAGTACTTC	CASSVLAGIQETQYF
TRBV2	.	TRBD2	TRBJ2-1	TGTGCCAGCAGTGGCGGGGGAAATGAGCAGTTCTTC	CASSGGGNEQFF
TRBV6-6	.	.	TRBJ1-4	TGTGCCAGCAGTTACTCGACCTGGGGAAGGGGTGAAAAACTGTTTTTT	CASSYSTWGRGEKLFF
TRBV6-1	.	.	TRBJ1-4	TGTGCCAGCAGTGAAGTAATGGAGGAAAAACTGTTTTTT	CASSEVMEEKLFF
TRBV9	.	.	TRBJ1-1	TGTGCCAGCAGCGCGCCAGGTATGAACACTGAAGCTTTCTTT	CASSAPGMNTEAFF
TRBV5-1	.	.	TRBJ1-2	TGCGCCAGCAGCTGGACAACGGGGCGGTATGGCTACACCTTC	CASSWTTGRYGYTF
TRBV7-9	.	TRBD1	TRBJ1-1	TGTGCCAGCAGCTTAGAACAGGGGAGGGGGAACACTGAAGCTTTCTTT	CASSLEQGRGNTEAFF
TRBV28	.	TRBD2	TRBJ2-1	TGTGCCAGCGAATCAGTAGCGGGATACTCCTACAATGAGCAGTTCTTC	CASESVAGYSYNEQFF
TRBV7-8	.	TRBD1	TRBJ1-5	TGTGCCAGCAGCTTGCAGGACAGGCTAGCCGGTCAGCCCCAGCATTTT	CASSLQDRLAGQPQHF
TRBV7-8	once	.	TRBJ2-5	TGTGCCAGCAGTTCAGTATGGGCCTCCCAAGAGACCCAGTACTTC	CASSSVWASQETQYF
TRBV4-1	.	.	TRBJ2-1	TGCGCCAGCAGCCAAATCCTAGATTGGCCCAACAATGAGCAGTTCTTC	CASSQILDWPNNEQFF
TRBV27	.	.	TRBJ1-2	TGTGCCAGCGGGACCCTCGTTGACTATGGCTACACCTTC	CASGTLVDYGYTF
TRBV6-5	.	TRBD1	TRBJ2-6	TGTGCCAGCAGTTACTTGAACACAGGGGTGGGCGTCCTGACTTTC	CASSYLNTGVGVLTF
TRBV28	.	.	TRBJ2-5	TGTGCCAGCAGTTTGGCGGGGACACAAGAGACCCAGTACTTC	CASSLAGTQETQYF
TRBV11-2	.	TRBD1	TRBJ1-1	TGTGCCAGCAGCTCCGGGACAGGGAACACTGAAGCTTTCTTT	CASSSGTGNTEAFF
TRBV27	.	.	TRBJ2-1	TGTGCCAGCAGTCTCGCCGAAATCCGTCGGAATGAGCAGTTCTTC	CASSLAEIRRNEQFF
TRBV7-8	.	TRBD2	TRBJ2-1	TGTGCCAGCACCCAGACTAGCGGGGTTTACAATGAGCAGTTCTTC	CASTQTSGVYNEQFF
TRBV6-4	.	.	TRBJ2-6	TGTGCCAGCAGTGACTCCCCGACAGGGAGGCGCGACCTTGGGGCCAACGTCCTGACTTTC	CASSDSPTGRRDLGANVLTF
TRBV6-1	once	TRBD2	TRBJ2-1	TGTGCCAGCAGCGCACTAGCGGCAGTTCTCAATGAGCAGTTCTTC	CASSALAAVLNEQFF
TRBV5-1	.	.	TRBJ2-5	TGCGCCAGCAGCTCATTACAGGAGGTAGAGACCCAGTACTTC	CASSSLQEVETQYF
TRBV7-2	.	TRBD1	TRBJ2-1	TGTGCCAGCAGCCCCCGGACAGGGGCTACTCCCTACAATGAGCAGTTCTTC	CASSPRTGATPYNEQFF
TRBV12-5	.	.	TRBJ1-2	TGTGCTAGTGGTTCGCCCTCGGGGCCGGGGGGCGGCTACACCTTC	CASGSPSGPGGGYTF
TRBV28	once	TRBD1	TRBJ2-7	TGTGCCAGCAGCCTAGGGACAGGGTTATCCGGCCCGAACTTC	CASSLGTGLSGPNF
TRBV7-3	.	TRBD2	TRBJ2-3	TGTGCCAGCAGCCGAACTAGCGGGAGGGCCCTCAGGACAGATACGCAGTATTTT	CASSRTSGRALRTDTQYF
TRBV5-4	.	.	TRBJ1-1	TGTGCCAGCAGCCCGCGGGGATTCCCTGAAGCTTTCTTT	CASSPRGFPEAFF
TRBV7-9	.	.	TRBJ1-2	TGTGCCAGCAGCTTAGGTTGGGCAGGGGATGGCTACACCTTC	CASSLGWAGDGYTF
TRBV7-9	few	TRBD1	TRBJ1-5	TGTGCCAGCAGCTCGGGACAGGGAAGCAATCAGCCCCAGCATTTT	CASSSGQGSNQPQHF
TRBV9	.	TRBD2	TRBJ2-3	TGTGCCAGCAGCTCCCGGGGGACTAGCGGCGGCACAGATACGCAGTATTTT	CASSSRGTSGGTDTQYF
TRBV28	.	TRBD1	TRBJ1-1	TGTGCCAGCAGGTTAACAGGGGGTCACACTGAAGCTTTCTTT	CASRLTGGHTEAFF
TRBV6-1	.	.	TRBJ2-1	TGTGCCAGCAGTGACGGGACCTCATTGAATGAGCAGTTCTTC	CASSDGTSLNEQFF
TRBV6-6	.	.	TRBJ2-7	TGTGCCGCCCGTCTAGAACGTATCTCCTACGAGCAGTACTTC	CAARLERISYEQYF
TRBV12-5	.	TRBD2	TRBJ2-2	TGTGCTAGAGTTAGCGGGAAATACACCGGGGAGCTGTTTTTT	CARVSGKYTGELFF
TRBV5-1	.	.	TRBJ1-1	TGCGCCAGCAGCTTGCCAGCAGGTCTTAACACTGAAGCTTTCTTT	CASSLPAGLNTEAFF
TRBV7-8	.	TRBD1	TRBJ2-7	TGTGCCAGCAGCTTAGGCAGGGGGCTCGACGAGCAGTACTTC	CASSLGRGLDEQYF
TRBV5-5	.	.	TRBJ2-5	TGTGCCAGCAATCTGGGGGGTGGAGAGACCCAGTACTTC	CASNLGGGETQYF
TRBV6-4	.	.	TRBJ2-1	TGTGCCAGCAGTGAGCGGAACTCCTACAATGAGCAGTTCTTC	CASSERNSYNEQFF
TRBV7-2	once	.	TRBJ2-1	TGTGCCAGCAGCTTGGACGGGCCCAATGAGCAGTTCTTC	CASSLDGPNEQFF
TRBV6-1	.	.	TRBJ2-2	TGTGCCAGCAGTGACTCGGGCGTCGGCACCGGGGAGCTGTTTTTT	CASSDSGVGTGELFF
TRBV12-5	.	TRBD1	TRBJ2-3	TGTGCTAGTGGTTTGAGGAGGACACCCCCAGGGGGTGCAGATACGCAGTATTTT	CASGLRRTPPGGADTQYF
TRBV2	.	.	TRBJ1-3	TGTGCCAGCAGCAGAGAATCAGGGCCTGGTGGAAACACCATATATTTT	CASSRESGPGGNTIYF
TRBV7-2	.	.	TRBJ2-3	TGTGCCAGCAGCTTAGTGGGTAGCGGAGGCACAGATACGCAGTATTTT	CASSLVGSGGTDTQYF
TRBV28	.	TRBD2	TRBJ2-7	TGTGCCAGCAGTTTATTCGAGGTAGCGGGGGCCTACGAGCAGTACTTC	CASSLFEVAGAYEQYF
TRBV10-3	.	.	TRBJ2-3	TGTGCCACCCGGGAGGGGGCGGATACGCAGTATTTT	CATREGADTQYF
TRBV4-1	.	.	TRBJ1-2	TGCGCCAGCAGCCATACCCTCAAGGGGGTTAGGGGCAGTGGCTACACCTTC	CASSHTLKGVRGSGYTF
TRBV4-1	.	.	TRBJ1-2	TGCGCCAGCAGCCAAGTAATTGGAGGGGTTGGCTACACCTTC	CASSQVIGGVGYTF
TRBV19	.	.	TRBJ2-3	TGTGCCAGTAGTATGGGCGGAGGGGTAGCAGATACGCAGTATTTT	CASSMGGGVADTQYF
TRBV28	.	.	TRBJ1-1	TGTGCCAGCAGAGCAGCGGACAGATTGGCTTTCTTT	CASRAADRLAFF
TRBV5-1	.	.	TRBJ2-2	TGCGCCAGCAGCTTGGTTTCAGGGACGGCCGGGGAGCTGTTTTTT	CASSLVSGTAGELFF